Listed here are 22 T cell receptor beta chains from one sample, sequenced in a study of T cell responses to AZD1222 COVID-19 vaccine. Sequencing used immunoSEQ multiplex PCR; TCRdb keeps in-frame clones, though not all of them. The sample comprises 150,000 to 200,000 clones, 92% of which are singletons, and 1% to 1.5% rests with the top ten. The sequencing here drew on peripheral blood, taken 28 days after the second AZD1222 dose. All receptors derive from an adult who received the AZD1222 COVID-19 vaccine.

This chain joins TRBV21-1 and TRBJ1-1; the listed D gene, TRBD1, was not tested against the DNA. TRBV21-1 is deemed a pseudogene. This CDR3 has 16 residues. For the CDR3, the DNA is TGTGCCAGCAGCTCCCGGGGACAGGGAGGAACCACTGAAGCTTTCTTT. Its translation is CASSSRGQGGTTEAFF.

The rearrangement links TRBV7-9 to TRBJ1-1; D is uncertain. V lost 5 bases and J lost 4, with 23 bases in between. CDR1 is SEHNR, CDR2 FQNEAQ, per germline (reference sequence). The length of the CDR3 is 17 residues. The CDR3 DNA reads TGTGCCAGCAGCCCCCGAGCCAGACTGACTCGTGGCACTGAAGCTTTCTTT. It encodes CASSPRARLTRGTEAFF.

The chain combines TRBV5-4 with TRBJ1-1, with a possible D match to TRBD1 (5 bases). From germline, CDR1 is SGHNT and CDR2 YYREEE (reference sequence). The CDR3 has 12 amino acids. V lost 4 bases to trimming and J lost 9 bases, with 13 bases between them. The CDR3, as DNA: TGTGCCAGCAGCGAATGGGGGGAAAAAGCTTTCTTT. Translating gives CASSEWGEKAFF. Filled out from reference TRBV5-4 and TRBJ1-1, the complete variable domain reads ETGVTQSPTHLIKTRGQQVTLRCSSQSGHNTVSWYQQALGQGPQFIFQYYREEENGRGNFPPRFSGLQFPNYSSELNVNALELDDSALYLCASSEWGEKAFFGQGTRLTVV.

As DNA, the CDR3 is TGTGCCACCAGTGGGGGGGACAGGGCTGGGGCCAACGTCCTGACTTTC. Protein: CATSGGDRAGANVLTF. This chain links TRBV24-1 with TRBJ2-6; 9 bases fit TRBD1. This CDR3 is built from 16 residues. J gave up 2 bases and V 5 bases, and 3 bases lay outside the gene matches. The germline V gene has CDR1 KGHDR and CDR2 SFDVKD.

This sequence joins TRBV6-2 or TRBV6-3 and TRBJ1-1, with D unresolved. The CDR3 has 14 residues. Germline CDR1 MNHEY, CDR2 SVGEGT. V lost 5 bases and J 1 base, leaving 11 bases between the germline ends. The CDR3 nucleotides are TGTGCCAGCAGTCGCCAGGTCTGGAACACTGAAGCTTTCTTT. It codes for CASSRQVWNTEAFF.

CDR3 bases: TGTGCCAGCAGCGTAGCCGGGACGGAACGCTACGAGCAGTACTTC. It specifies CASSVAGTERYEQYF. The chain carries TRBV3-1 (or the pseudogene TRBV3-2) and TRBJ2-7, with D perhaps TRBD1 or TRBD2 (5 bases each). The CDR3 has 15 amino acids. Germline-derived CDR1 and CDR2 are LGHDT and YNNKEL (reference sequence). The germline V and J ends were trimmed by 5 bases and 3 bases, with 17 bases remaining between them.

J is TRBJ1-1 and V is TRBV7-9; D remains ambiguous. This CDR3 has 13 amino acids. Per the germline V gene, CDR1 is SEHNR and CDR2 is FQNEAQ (reference sequence). V shed 1 base and J shed 12 bases, with 15 bases lying between them. Here the CDR3 DNA reads TGTGCCAGCAGCTTAGTCTGGGCAGAGTCTCCTTTCTTT. Amino acids: CASSLVWAESPFF.

This chain links TRBV5-4 with TRBJ2-7; 13 nucleotides align to TRBD2. V gave up 3 bases and J gave up 3 bases; unmatched junction bases: 9. This CDR3 spans 17 amino acids. Germline V gene data show CDR1 as SGHNT and CDR2 as YYREEE (reference sequence). CDR3 protein: CASSSPTSGRAIYEQYF. For the CDR3, the DNA is TGTGCCAGCAGCTCCCCCACTAGCGGGAGGGCCATCTACGAGCAGTACTTC.

The chain recombines TRBV7-9 with TRBJ1-4; no reliable D call. CDR1 is SEHNR, CDR2 FQNEAQ, per germline (reference sequence). Between the trimmed V and J ends, which lost 2 bases and 6 bases, there was a span of 13 bases. The CDR3 has 15 amino acids. The CDR3 nucleotides read TGTGCCAGCAGCTTATTCCCAAATCGGGATGAAAAACTGTTTTTT. Encoded protein: CASSLFPNRDEKLFF. Combining the CDR3 with reference TRBV7-9 and TRBJ1-4 gives the whole variable domain DTGVSQNPRHKITKRGQNVTFRCDPISEHNRLYWYRQTLGQGPEFLTYFQNEAQLEKSRLLSDRFSAERPKGSFSTLEIQRTEQGDSAMYLCASSLFPNRDEKLFFGSGTQLSVL.

The CDR3 protein is CASGPQGGGAGTQYF. The CDR3 nucleotides read TGTGCTAGTGGTCCCCAGGGAGGGGGGGCCGGGACCCAGTACTTC. This chain connects TRBV12-5 to TRBJ2-5; tentative D call: TRBD2 (7 bases). CDR1 is LGHNT and CDR2 is FRNRAP in the germline V gene. The CDR3 length is 15 residues. V lost 5 bases and J lost 7, with 20 bases in between.

This chain links TRBV7-2 with TRBJ1-4; 7 positions match TRBD1. This CDR3 has 15 amino acids. V trimming: 5 bases; J trimming: 7 bases; junction bases outside the gene matches: 10. From germline, CDR1 is SGHTA and CDR2 FQGNSA. This CDR3 is CASSPRRGPAEKLFF. CDR3 nucleotide sequence: TGTGCCAGCAGCCCTCGTAGGGGGCCCGCTGAAAAACTGTTTTTT.

CDR3 sequence (DNA): TGTGCCAGCAGCGGGGGATCCGGGACAGGGAACACCGGGGAGCTGTTTTTT. Amino acid sequence: CASSGGSGTGNTGELFF. J is TRBJ2-2 and V is TRBV3-1 (or the pseudogene TRBV3-2); 8 bases are shared with TRBD1. V shed 5 bases and J 1 base; nucleotides not matched to a gene: 9. This CDR3 is 17 amino acids long. CDR1 is LGHDT, CDR2 YNNKEL, per germline (reference sequence).

The chain links TRBV28 to TRBJ1-1, with D possibly matching TRBD1 (5 bases). The CDR3 runs to 12 residues. Germline V gene lookup returns CDR1 MDHEN and CDR2 SYDVKM. V lost 4 bases to trimming and J lost 8 bases, with 11 bases between them. The CDR3 nucleotides read TGTGCCAGCAGTTGGGACCGTAAGGAAGCTTTCTTT. Amino acid sequence: CASSWDRKEAFF. The whole variable domain, remainder taken from reference TRBV28 and TRBJ1-1, is DVKVTQSSRYLVKRTGEKVFLECVQDMDHENMFWYRQDPGLGLRLIYFSYDVKMKEKGDIPEGYSVSREKKERFSLILESASTNQTSMYLCASSWDRKEAFFGQGTRLTVV.

In its sample, this clone was seen many times. This chain connects TRBV6-4 to TRBJ1-1, with D maybe TRBD1 (5 bases). Germline V gives CDR1 MRHNA, CDR2 SNTAGT. Deletions cut 0 bases from V and 4 bases from J, with 9 bases between. This CDR3 has 14 amino acids. The CDR3 reads CASSDSAGSTEAFF. The CDR3 DNA reads TGTGCCAGCAGTGACTCGGCAGGGAGCACTGAAGCTTTCTTT.

With regard to this clone: Relative to the germline gene, one junction end is altered; a read error may explain this. The chain combines TRBV7-7 with TRBJ2-2; the D gene is possibly TRBD1 (7 bases). Germline V gene lookup returns CDR1 SSHAT and CDR2 FNYEAQ (reference sequence). This CDR3 spans 16 amino acids. The CDR3 loop is CASSLAETGRTGELFF. The CDR3 region has the DNA TGTGCTAGCAGCTTAGCTGAGACAGGGAGGACCGGGGAGCTGTTTTTT.

This chain uses TRBV7-9 with TRBJ2-3; TRBD2 aligns across 10 bases. This CDR3 has 18 amino acids. Germline values: CDR1 SEHNR, CDR2 FQNEAQ (reference sequence). V was clipped by 5 bases and J by 4 bases; unmatched bases: 15. In nucleotides, the CDR3 is TGTGCCAGCAGCCCGCACTTGTGGTCTAGCGGGAGCTCAGATACGCAGTATTTT. It codes for CASSPHLWSSGSSDTQYF. The variable domain in full, completed from reference TRBV7-9 and TRBJ2-3, reads DTGVSQNPRHKITKRGQNVTFRCDPISEHNRLYWYRQTLGQGPEFLTYFQNEAQLEKSRLLSDRFSAERPKGSFSTLEIQRTEQGDSAMYLCASSPHLWSSGSSDTQYFGPGTRLTVL.

CDR3 coding DNA: TGTGCCAGCTCACTTAAGGTTTGGGACAGGGGGCGAAATGAGCAGTTCTTC. This translates into CASSLKVWDRGRNEQFF. V is TRBV18 and J is TRBJ2-1; 12 nucleotides match TRBD1. With V trimmed by 4 bases and J by 7 bases, 11 bases remained unmatched. CDR1 is KGHSH, CDR2 LQKENI, per germline. CDR3 size: 17 residues.

V and J are TRBV11-2 and TRBJ2-2; D remains unclear. CDR3 size: 13 residues. V was shortened by 2 bases and J by 6 bases, with 7 bases between the two germline ends. Germline CDR1 and CDR2: SGHAT and FQNNGV. The CDR3 nucleotides are TGTGCCAGCAGCTTACCCACCCCCGGGGAGCTGTTTTTT. This gives the protein CASSLPTPGELFF. The variable domain in full, completed from reference TRBV11-2 and TRBJ2-2, reads EAGVAQSPRYKIIEKRQSVAFWCNPISGHATLYWYQQILGQGPKLLIQFQNNGVVDDSQLPKDRFSAERLKGVDSTLKIQPAKLEDSAVYLCASSLPTPGELFFGEGSRLTVL.

J is TRBJ1-1 and V is TRBV15; the D gene is possibly TRBD1 (6 bases). The CDR3 has 14 residues. V shed 1 base and J shed 6 bases, with 12 bases lying between them. The germline V gene encodes CDR1 LNHNV and CDR2 YYDKDF (reference sequence). CDR3 region: CATSRGTVLAEAFF. The CDR3 region has the DNA TGTGCCACCAGCAGAGGGACAGTCCTCGCTGAAGCTTTCTTT.

This clone was seen only once. The chain combines TRBV4-3 with TRBJ1-3; D unresolved. Trimming removed 3 bases at V and 0 bases at J, with 12 bases between. This CDR3 is built from 16 residues. Germline lookup yields CDR1 LGHNA and CDR2 YSLEER. The chain's CDR3 is CASSQALEGSGNTIYF. The DNA of the CDR3 is TGCGCCAGCAGCCAGGCGCTGGAGGGCTCTGGAAACACCATATATTTT.

This clone came up once. At the DNA level, this CDR3 is encoded by other sequences in the same sample as well. This chain connects TRBV6-4 to TRBJ2-3, with 10 positions matching TRBD2. The ends lost 3 bases at V and 3 bases at J; junction bases unmatched: 0. The CDR3 covers 14 residues. Germline V gene data show CDR1 as MRHNA and CDR2 as SNTAGT. The DNA for the CDR3 is TGTGCCAGCAGTGAGGGACTAGCGACAGATACGCAGTATTTT. This translates into CASSEGLATDTQYF.

This clone is a singleton in its sample. The chain has TRBV29-1 and TRBJ2-2; D is uncertain. This CDR3 comprises 15 residues. V lost 0 bases to trimming and J lost 0 bases, with 8 bases between them. Germline-derived CDR1 and CDR2 are SQVTM and ANQGSEA. This chain's CDR3 is CSVEDPSANTGELFF. CDR3 nucleotides: TGCAGCGTTGAAGATCCCAGCGCGAACACCGGGGAGCTGTTTTTT.